Each of the 21 T cell receptor beta chains below was sequenced from the same sample in a study of shared clonotypes between healthy human individuals. Produced via immunoSEQ multiplex PCR; TCRdb's table is partial and in-frame only. The table has 2.3 million or so clones, approximately 93% seen once. Specimen: naive CD4+ T cells from PBMCs. Subset described: CD45RA+ positively selected. The receptor set was obtained from a man aged 18 to 29 in good health. Some clones in this sample may be carry-over from other donors' samples.

This sequence joins TRBV30 and TRBJ1-1; 9 nucleotides agree with TRBD1. This CDR3 contains 12 residues. Germline assignment: CDR1 GTSNPN and CDR2 SVGIG (reference sequence). The V and J ends lost 1 base and 10 bases, in that order; junction bases with no gene match: 4. CDR3 sequence (DNA): TGTGCCTGGAGTGAGCAACAGGGGGCAGCTTTCTTT. It yields the protein CAWSEQQGAAFF.

The chain recombines TRBV19 with TRBJ2-2, with no clear D. The CDR3 is made up of 15 amino acids. The V gene's germline CDR1 is LNHDA and CDR2 SQIVND (reference sequence). V lost 1 base and J 0 bases, leaving 6 bases between the germline ends. DNA for the CDR3: TGTGCCAGTAGTATAGGCCCGACGAACACCGGGGAGCTGTTTTTT. Protein product: CASSIGPTNTGELFF.

The chain carries TRBV6-1 and TRBJ2-2, with D perhaps TRBD1 (6 bases). Deletions cut 6 bases from V and 7 bases from J, with 12 bases between. Per germline, CDR1 MNHNS and CDR2 SASEGT. This CDR3 is 13 amino acids long. The CDR3 is CASRVDSLGELFF. The CDR3 coding sequence is TGTGCCAGCAGGGTGGACAGTCTCGGGGAGCTGTTTTTT.

As for this clone: The sample carries other DNA sequences with the same CDR3. The chain is built from TRBV28 and TRBJ2-2; 8 bases agree with TRBD2. This CDR3 contains 15 residues. Germline CDR1 reads MDHEN; CDR2 reads SYDVKM. V dropped 3 bases and J dropped 5; count of bases not matched to a gene: 5. The CDR3 DNA reads TGTGCCAGCAGTTTGAGCGGGAGTGGGACCGGGGAGCTGTTTTTT. It translates to CASSLSGSGTGELFF.

The chain combines TRBV27 with TRBJ1-1; 7 bases agree with TRBD1. Germline V CDR1 and CDR2: MNHEY, SMNVEV (reference sequence). This CDR3 spans 14 amino acids. The trim removed 6 bases at V and 6 bases at J, leaving 10 bases unmatched. DNA of the CDR3: TGTGCCAGCAGCCGCGACAGGGTGAGGGCTGAAGCTTTCTTT. It is translated as CASSRDRVRAEAFF.

This chain connects TRBV10-2 to TRBJ1-1; TRBD1 matches 7 bases. CDR3 length: 14 residues. CDR1 WSHSY and CDR2 SAAADI come from the germline V gene. Germline trimming cut 3 bases from V and 1 base from J; bases unmatched to any gene: 2. CDR3: CASSDRTGNTEAFF. Here the CDR3 DNA reads TGCGCCAGCAGTGACCGGACAGGGAACACTGAAGCTTTCTTT.

J is TRBJ2-5 and V is TRBV18, with 10 positions matching TRBD1. With V trimmed by 5 bases and J by 4 bases, 4 bases remained unmatched. The CDR3 extends over 14 amino acids. Germline V gene sequence: CDR1 KGHSH, CDR2 LQKENI. The CDR3 DNA reads TGTGCCAGCTCAACCGGGACAGGGGTAGAGACCCAGTACTTC. Residues: CASSTGTGVETQYF.

The chain combines TRBV7-8 with TRBJ2-1; D is unresolved. The CDR3 spans 11 residues. Germline CDR1 SGHVS, CDR2 FQNEAQ. Trimming stripped 3 bases from V and 9 bases from J, with 6 bases between. Here the CDR3 DNA reads TGTGCCAGCAGCTTCCTAGTTGAGCAGTTCTTC. This encodes CASSFLVEQFF.

The chain is built from TRBV28 and TRBJ1-3; D is uncertain. Germline values: CDR1 MDHEN, CDR2 SYDVKM. V lost 2 bases and J 1 base, leaving 12 bases between the germline ends. The length of the CDR3 is 16 residues. CDR3 region: CASSLGPNLSGNTIYF. The CDR3 DNA reads as TGTGCCAGCAGTTTAGGACCCAACTTATCTGGAAACACCATATATTTT.

V and J are TRBV19 and TRBJ1-4, with 8 positions matching TRBD1. This CDR3 is built from 14 residues. Germline V CDR1 and CDR2: LNHDA, SQIVND (reference sequence). V lost 5 bases, J lost 6 bases, and 5 bases stayed unmatched. The CDR3 reads CASSHGQGDEKLFF. The DNA of the CDR3 is TGTGCCAGTAGTCACGGACAGGGTGATGAAAAACTGTTTTTT.

V usage is TRBV5-4 and J usage is TRBJ2-3; maybe TRBD2 (5 bases). Trimming shortened V by 4 bases and J by 2 bases, and 11 bases separated the two germline ends. CDR3 size: 14 residues. Per germline, CDR1 SGHNT and CDR2 YYREEE (reference sequence). The CDR3: CASSPWEYTDTQYF. The CDR3 bases are TGTGCCAGCAGCCCTTGGGAGTACACAGATACGCAGTATTTT.

The J gene is TRBJ1-2, the V gene TRBV5-6; D gene uncertain. This CDR3 is 14 amino acids long. Trimming pared 2 bases from V and 0 bases from J, leaving 8 bases between. CDR1 and CDR2 from the germline V gene are SGHDT and YYEEEE. For the CDR3, the DNA is TGTGCCAGCAGCTTTCCCTTAGCTAACTATGGCTACACCTTC. Amino acid sequence: CASSFPLANYGYTF. Drawing the rest from reference TRBV5-6 and TRBJ1-2, the complete variable domain is DAGVTQSPTHLIKTRGQQVTLRCSPKSGHDTVSWYQQALGQGPQFIFQYYEEEERQRGNFPDRFSGHQFPNYSSELNVNALLLGDSALYLCASSFPLANYGYTFGSGTRLTVV.

This clone occurred once. V and J are TRBV20-1 and TRBJ1-3; no reliable D call. The ends were cut back, 6 bases at V and 8 bases at J, with 11 bases in the middle. CDR3 length: 11 residues. In germline, CDR1 is DFQATT, CDR2 SNEGSKA (reference sequence). The CDR3 sequence is CSASSFHTIYF. The CDR3 DNA sequence: TGCAGTGCAAGCAGCTTCCACACCATATATTTT.

The chain combines TRBV28 with TRBJ2-7; 7 bases are shared with TRBD1. The CDR3 covers 16 residues. Germline values: CDR1 MDHEN, CDR2 SYDVKM. Trimming cost V 2 bases and J 0 bases; bases outside gene matches: 7. CDR3 sequence: CASSLIHRGVSYEQYF. CDR3 bases: TGTGCCAGCAGTTTAATTCACAGGGGCGTCTCCTACGAGCAGTACTTC.

The J gene is TRBJ1-1, the V gene TRBV30; 9 nucleotides match TRBD1. Germline-derived CDR1 and CDR2 are GTSNPN and SVGIG (reference sequence). V was pared by 3 bases and J by 1 base, with 3 bases of the junction left unmatched. This CDR3 has 14 residues. CDR3: CAWRGTGPNTEAFF. CDR3 nucleotides: TGTGCCTGGAGAGGGACAGGGCCGAACACTGAAGCTTTCTTT.

This clone was observed once. V usage is TRBV4-1 and J usage is TRBJ1-1; no definite D call. The CDR3 is 15 amino acids. Germline-derived CDR1 and CDR2 are MGHRA and YSYEKL. The V and J ends lost 1 base and 3 bases respectively, with 12 bases between them. In nucleotides, the CDR3 is TGCGCCAGCAGCCAAGTCCCCGGGGATCACACTGAAGCTTTCTTT. It yields the protein CASSQVPGDHTEAFF.

The V call is TRBV11-2, the J call TRBJ1-3; weak D call: TRBD1 (6 bases). CDR1 SGHAT and CDR2 FQNNGV come from the germline V gene. V was clipped by 4 bases and J by 3 bases, with 10 bases between them. This CDR3 spans 14 amino acids. The CDR3 is CASSYAGVGNTIYF. CDR3 nucleotides: TGTGCCAGCAGCTACGCAGGGGTTGGAAACACCATATATTTT.

The genes are TRBV19 and TRBJ1-5; 9 bases map to TRBD1. CDR1 is LNHDA, CDR2 SQIVND, per germline (reference sequence). After removal of 7 bases from V and 7 bases from J, the junction contained 11 bases not matched to a gene. This CDR3 spans 15 amino acids. CDR3 in amino acids: CASTQLTGGDQPQHF. In DNA form, the CDR3 reads TGTGCCAGTACCCAACTCACAGGGGGCGACCAGCCCCAGCATTTT.

In its sample, this clone was seen a few times. At the DNA level, this CDR3 is encoded by other sequences in the same sample as well. CDR3 bases: TGCGCCAGCAGCTTCCCGGGGGAAGAGACCCAGTACTTC. It encodes CASSFPGEETQYF. The rearrangement uses TRBV5-1 and TRBJ2-5; D possibly corresponds to TRBD2 (6 bases). Germline V lookup: CDR1 SGHRS, CDR2 YFSETQ. The CDR3 covers 13 residues. V was shortened by 2 bases and J by 3 bases, with 8 bases between the two germline ends.

The count of this clone is one. The rearrangement links TRBV4-2 to TRBJ2-1; 9 bases are shared with TRBD1. The CDR3 sequence is 15 residues long. In germline, CDR1 is LGHNA, CDR2 YNFKEQ. Unmatched junction bases numbered 3, after V lost 0 bases and J lost 6 bases. DNA of the CDR3: TGTGCCAGCAGCCAAGATAGGGACAGGGTCAATGAGCAGTTCTTC. Its translation: CASSQDRDRVNEQFF.

This chain connects TRBV9 to TRBJ2-2, with 7 bases identical to TRBD2. The CDR3 contains 14 residues. CDR1 is SGDLS and CDR2 is YYNGEE in the germline V gene. With 3 bases clipped from V and 6 bases from J, the junction kept 5 bases outside the gene matches. CDR3 loop: CASSAGGGPGELFF. The CDR3 DNA is TGTGCCAGCAGCGCGGGGGGTGGACCCGGGGAGCTGTTTTTT.